In its sample, the clone carrying this T cell receptor beta chain was seen a few times. The antigen is unknown. For TCRbeta, the library was prepared with unique molecular identifiers. TCRdb re-analysed the PCR reads in MiXCR, keeping a single row per CDR3 protein. Here the sample spans approximately 230,000 distinct CDR3 sequences, 20% to 30% being singletons. Germline-derived CDR1 and CDR2 are SGHRS and YFSETQ. CDR3 length: 15 amino acids. The trim removed 3 bases at V and 2 bases at J, leaving 4 bases unmatched. This sample was included in a study of T-cell reconstitution after alpha-beta-depleted transplantation in children. Study-wide findings and caveats: It was reported that alpha-beta T cells came from several hundred expanded graft clones (about two months after transplant). Newly produced T cells mostly provided counts and TCRbeta diversity after one year, as hyperexpanded clones declined. There were some patients whose high TCRbeta diversity at day 60 came from surviving recipient T cells and thymic progenitors.

This receptor was obtained from a female patient between 2 and 15 years old who had a stem cell transplant for congenital amegakaryocytic thrombocytopenia, so the T cells may come from the graft donor. The chain employs TRBV5-1 and TRBJ2-1; TRBD1 matches 8 bases. The sequences come from PBMCs, mostly from graft donor cells, collected 360 days after TCRalphabeta/CD19-depleted stem cell transplant. Here the CDR3 reads CASSSGQGPYNEQFF. DNA of the CDR3: TGCGCCAGCAGCTCTGGACAGGGTCCCTACAATGAGCAGTTCTTC.